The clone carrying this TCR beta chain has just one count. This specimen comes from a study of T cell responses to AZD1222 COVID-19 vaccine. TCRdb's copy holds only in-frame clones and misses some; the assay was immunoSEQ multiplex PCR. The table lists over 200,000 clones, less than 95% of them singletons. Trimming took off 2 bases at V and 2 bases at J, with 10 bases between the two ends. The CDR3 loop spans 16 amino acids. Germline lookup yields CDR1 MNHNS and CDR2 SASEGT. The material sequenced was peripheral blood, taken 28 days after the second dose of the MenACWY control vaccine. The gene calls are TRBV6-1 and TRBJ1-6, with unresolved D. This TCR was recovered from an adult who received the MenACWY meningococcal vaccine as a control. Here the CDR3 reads CASSERGSAYNSPLHF. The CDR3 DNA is TGTGCCAGCAGTGAACGAGGGTCCGCCTATAATTCACCCCTCCACTTT.